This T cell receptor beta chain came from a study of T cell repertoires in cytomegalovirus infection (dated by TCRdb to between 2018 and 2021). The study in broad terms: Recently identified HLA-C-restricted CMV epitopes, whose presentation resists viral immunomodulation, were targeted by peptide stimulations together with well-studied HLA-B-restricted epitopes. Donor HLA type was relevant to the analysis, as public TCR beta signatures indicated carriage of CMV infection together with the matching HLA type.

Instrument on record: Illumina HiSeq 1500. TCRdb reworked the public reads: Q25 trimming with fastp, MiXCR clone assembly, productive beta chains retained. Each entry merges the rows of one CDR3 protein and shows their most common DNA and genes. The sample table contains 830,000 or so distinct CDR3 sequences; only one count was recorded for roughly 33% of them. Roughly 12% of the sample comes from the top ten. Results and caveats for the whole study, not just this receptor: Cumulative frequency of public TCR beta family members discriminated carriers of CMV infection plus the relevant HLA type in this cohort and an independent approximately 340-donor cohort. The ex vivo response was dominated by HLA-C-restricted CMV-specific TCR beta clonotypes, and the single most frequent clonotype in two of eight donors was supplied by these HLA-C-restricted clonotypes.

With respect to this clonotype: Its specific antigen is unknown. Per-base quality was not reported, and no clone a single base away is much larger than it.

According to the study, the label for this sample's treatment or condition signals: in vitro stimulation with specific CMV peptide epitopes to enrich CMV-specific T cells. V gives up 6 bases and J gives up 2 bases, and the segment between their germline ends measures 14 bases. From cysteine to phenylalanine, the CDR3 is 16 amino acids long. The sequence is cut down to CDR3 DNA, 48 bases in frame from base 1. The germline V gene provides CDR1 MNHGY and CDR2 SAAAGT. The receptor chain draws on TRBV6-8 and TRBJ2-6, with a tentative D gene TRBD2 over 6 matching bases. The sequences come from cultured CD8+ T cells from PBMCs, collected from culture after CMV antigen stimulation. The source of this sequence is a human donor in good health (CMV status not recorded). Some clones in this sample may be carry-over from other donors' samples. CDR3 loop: CASSQLTRPGANVLTF. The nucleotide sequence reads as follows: TGTGCCAGCAGCCAACTGACTAGGCCTGGGGCCAACGTCCTGACTTTC.